This TCR beta chain was recovered during a study of blood T cells in healthy people across ages. This CDR3 comprises 16 residues. Trimming left V 0 bases short and J 7 bases short, with 15 bases between. CDR1 and CDR2 (germline): LGHNA, YSLEER. This clonotype was found a few times. The authors ran a second PCR of about 6 to 11 cycles using a sample-barcoded 5' primer and a J-beta primer mix. Using its own MiXCR run on the 5' RACE reads, TCRdb lists one record per CDR3 protein. Counted here are about 680,000 distinct CDR3 sequences, around 49% occurring once; the ten biggest clones make up roughly 30%.

The chain combines TRBV4-3 with TRBJ1-4; possibly TRBD1 for D (6 bases). The source of this sequence is a woman aged 55-75 years in good health. The sample consisted of blood. The CDR3 protein is CASSQDTGGQGEKLFF. CDR3 DNA: TGCGCCAGCAGCCAAGACACGGGGGGGCAAGGTGAAAAACTGTTTTTT.